The present entry profiles one T cell receptor beta chain with its context. What it recognizes is unknown. This CDR3 is built from 17 residues. V was clipped by 5 bases and J by 0 bases, with 17 bases between them. Germline V CDR1 and CDR2: SGHVS, FQNEAQ. The data stem from a study of T cells in Graves' hyperthyroidism and ophthalmopathy. The study, taken as a whole, reports: Among thyroid clonotypes expanded above 0.001, most also appeared in blood.

TCR beta CDR3 regions were amplified from RNA transcripts. Initially, a first-round RT-PCR of the TCR CDR3 employed the HTBI primer set. TCRdb recomputed calls from the multiplex PCR reads with MiXCR, one row per CDR3 protein. The data show a few hundred thousand distinct CDR3 sequences, over 15% seen once. The sample taken for sequencing was blood. The chain joins TRBV7-8 to TRBJ1-3, with D unclear. This TCR derives from a woman younger than 30 with Graves' hyperthyroidism. This CDR3 is CASSAVDRRISGNTIYF. In DNA, the CDR3 is TGTGCCAGCAGCGCGGTCGATCGGCGAATCTCTGGAAACACCATATATTTT.